The sequence of this TCR beta chain was determined in a study of blood T cells in healthy people across ages. A sample-barcoded 5' primer and a J-beta primer mix were used in a second PCR of about 6 to 11 cycles. MiXCR was run by TCRdb on the 5' RACE reads, yielding one entry per CDR3 protein. The sample has 900,000 to 950,000 distinct CDR3 sequences; 29% are singletons. CDR3 length equals 17 residues. CDR1 SGHVS and CDR2 FQNEAQ come from the germline V gene. The V gene lost 0 bases and the J gene lost 7 bases, with 21 bases spanning the gap. These same data were also listed under a study on T cells of mothers and their children.

The rearrangement links TRBV7-8 to TRBJ1-2; D is undetermined. This TCR was recovered from a woman in her forties in good health. The sequenced sample consisted of blood. CDR3 sequence reads: CASSLAQQFRPLGGYTF. CDR3 bases: TGTGCCAGCAGCTTAGCGCAGCAGTTTCGACCGCTCGGTGGCTACACCTTC.